The rows below give T cell receptor beta chains drawn from one sample of a study of Ad26.COV2.S vaccination and SARS-CoV-2 variants. Only in-frame clones appear in the TCRdb table, and some are missing; sequencing was by immunoSEQ multiplex PCR. The data hold approximately 340,000 clones, with about 88% observed a single time. Sequencing was performed on peripheral blood, taken in a trial of Ad26.COV2.S vaccine versus placebo. The receptor source for this set is a person between 18 and 59 years old who received the Ad26.COV2.S COVID-19 vaccine or a placebo. Both conserved end residues are part of each CDR3. A D gene is named only where the DNA matches it firmly. The listing skips clone size in some rows; elsewhere it reads once, few, many or a size class.

NA,TRBJ2-2,TRBV30,TRBD1,CAVTGELYTGELFF,TGTGCCGTGACAGGGGAGTTGTACACCGGGGAGCTGTTTTTT
NA,TRBJ2-6,TRBV24-1,NA,CATSDLQAPGANVLTF,TGTGCCACCAGTGATTTGCAAGCGCCCGGGGCCAACGTCCTGACTTTC
NA,TRBJ2-7,TRBV4-3,TRBD1,CASSRGQGVHEQYF,TGCGCCAGCAGCCGGGGACAGGGTGTACACGAGCAGTACTTC
NA,TRBJ2-2,TRBV20-1,NA,CSASGSPLRLITGELFF,TGCAGTGCTAGTGGAAGCCCCTTGAGACTGATCACCGGGGAGCTGTTTTTT
NA,TRBJ1-6,TRBV5-1,NA,CASSLGTGNNSPLHF,TGCGCCAGCAGCTTAGGGACCGGTAATAATTCACCCCTCCACTTT
NA,TRBJ2-7,TRBV7-8,NA,CASSFWGYSSSYEQYF,TGTGCCAGCAGCTTTTGGGGGTACTCAAGCTCCTACGAGCAGTACTTC
NA,TRBJ1-1,TRBV5-4,NA,CASSLQGYAEAFF,TGTGCCAGCAGCTTACAGGGTTATGCTGAAGCTTTCTTT
NA,TRBJ1-3,TRBV9,NA,CASSAVRNTIYF,TGTGCCAGCAGCGCAGTTCGAAACACCATATATTTT
NA,TRBJ2-3,TRBV7-9,TRBD2,CASSSIAGDTDTQYF,TGTGCCAGCAGTTCTATAGCGGGGGACACAGATACGCAGTATTTT
many,TRBJ1-2,TRBV4-3,NA,CASSQDLRQKYGYTF,TGCGCCAGCAGCCAAGATTTGAGGCAGAAGTATGGCTACACCTTC
NA,TRBJ2-2,TRBV5-1,NA,CASSLEWSGELFF,TGCGCCAGCAGCTTGGAGTGGAGCGGGGAGCTGTTTTTT
NA,TRBJ1-1,TRBV7-8,NA,CASCNSRGTEAFF,TGTGCCAGCTGTAATTCGAGGGGCACTGAAGCTTTCTTT
NA,TRBJ2-2,TRBV4-1,TRBD2,CASSQVVSGGVNTGELFF,TGCGCCAGCAGCCAAGTGGTTAGCGGGGGGGTAAACACCGGGGAGCTGTTTTTT
NA,TRBJ1-2,TRBV30,TRBD1,CAWSPNLGGQDVPF,TGTGCCTGGAGTCCGAACCTCGGGGGACAGGACGTTCCCTTC
NA,TRBJ1-4,TRBV10-2,NA,CASSGLSEKLFF,TGCGCCAGCAGTGGACTATCTGAAAAACTGTTTTTT
few,TRBJ1-1,TRBV18,NA,CASSPSVERGIIRGTEAFF,TGTGCCAGCTCACCAAGTGTAGAGAGGGGGATAATCCGGGGGACTGAAGCTTTCTTT
once,TRBJ1-6,TRBV5-6,NA,CASSLGSSYNSPLHF,TGTGCCAGCAGCTTGGGCAGCTCCTATAATTCACCCCTCCACTTT
NA,TRBJ2-1,TRBV2,NA,CASSVLGEQFF,TGTGCCAGCAGTGTTCTCGGCGAGCAGTTCTTC
NA,TRBJ2-3,TRBV4-3,TRBD2,CASSQVTSGSWTDTQYF,TGCGCCAGCAGCCAAGTCACAAGCGGGAGTTGGACCGATACGCAGTATTTT
NA,TRBJ1-2,TRBV6-2/TRBV6-3,TRBD1,CASSPHGQGDYGYTF,TGTGCCAGCAGCCCACATGGACAGGGCGACTATGGCTACACCTTC
NA,TRBJ2-1,TRBV3-1/TRBV3-2,NA,CASSSGQGPRNEQFF,TGTGCCAGCAGCTCCGGCCAGGGGCCTCGGAATGAGCAGTTCTTC
NA,TRBJ2-7,TRBV18,TRBD1,CASSPDGQAYEQYF,TGTGCCAGCTCACCCGATGGACAGGCCTACGAGCAGTACTTC
NA,TRBJ1-2,TRBV28,NA,CASLAGRSYGYTF,TGTGCCAGCCTGGCCGGCAGGAGCTATGGCTACACCTTC
NA,TRBJ2-5,TRBV4-3,NA,CASSQEDGSGTQYF,TGCGCCAGCAGCCAAGAGGACGGCTCAGGGACCCAGTACTTC
NA,TRBJ2-7,TRBV5-4,NA,CASSFQGVAYEQYF,TGTGCCAGCAGCTTTCAAGGGGTGGCCTACGAGCAGTACTTC
NA,TRBJ2-5,TRBV7-2,TRBD2,CASSLLGGGGQETQYF,TGTGCCAGCAGCTTATTGGGCGGGGGGGGACAAGAGACCCAGTACTTC